This T cell receptor (beta chain) was observed in a study of control samples from healthy donors and cancer patients. Clones were sequenced by immunoSEQ multiplex PCR, and TCRdb holds only the in-frame ones, with some missing. Of some 130,000 clones in the sample, nearly 90% were seen once. Trimming left V 2 bases short and J 3 bases short, with 28 bases between. In germline, CDR1 is MNHEY, CDR2 SVGEGT. The CDR3 has 20 residues. The sequenced sample consisted of PBMCs. J is TRBJ1-2 and V is TRBV6-2 or TRBV6-3; no firm D call. The receptor comes from a man aged 45-65 years with head and neck cancer. DNA for the CDR3: TGTGCCAGCAGTTACAGTCTGGTTCCACAAGGAATCACTCGGGACTATGGCTACACCTTC. Its protein product is CASSYSLVPQGITRDYGYTF.